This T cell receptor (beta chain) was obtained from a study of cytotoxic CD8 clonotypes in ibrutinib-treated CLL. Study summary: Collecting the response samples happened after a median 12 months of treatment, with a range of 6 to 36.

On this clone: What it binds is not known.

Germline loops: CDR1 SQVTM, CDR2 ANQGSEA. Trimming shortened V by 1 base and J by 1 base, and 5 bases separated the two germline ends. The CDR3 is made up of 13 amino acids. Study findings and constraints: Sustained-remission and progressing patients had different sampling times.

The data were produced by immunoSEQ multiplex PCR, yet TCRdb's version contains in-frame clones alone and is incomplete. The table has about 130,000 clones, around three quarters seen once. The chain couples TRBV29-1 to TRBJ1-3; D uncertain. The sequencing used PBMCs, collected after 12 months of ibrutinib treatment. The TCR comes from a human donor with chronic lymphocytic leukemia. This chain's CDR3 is CSVEVVSGNTIYF. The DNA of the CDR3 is TGCAGCGTTGAAGTGGTGTCTGGAAACACCATATATTTT. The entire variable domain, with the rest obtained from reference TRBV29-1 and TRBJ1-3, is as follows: SAVISQKPSRDICQRGTSLTIQCQVDSQVTMMFWYRQQPGQSLTLIATANQGSEATYESGFVIDKFPISRPNLTFSTLTVSNMSPEDSSIYLCSVEVVSGNTIYFGEGSWLTVV.